The entry below gives a single TCR beta chain sequence along with its context. In the authors' methods: Amplifying reference gene primers gave estimates of nucleated cell counts. Libraries were prepared by immunoSEQ multiplex PCR; TCRdb keeps only in-frame clonotypes and omits some of them. Clone size and the V and J calls come from that table; the DNA yielded D and trimming. The sample has 150,000 to 200,000 clones, about 84% seen once; the top ten hold 15% to 20%. Patients in Seattle were enrolled during active infection, then followed longitudinally. This CDR3 has 13 residues. The germline V gene has CDR1 PRHDT and CDR2 FYEKMQ (reference sequence). Trimming left V 0 bases short and J 7 bases short, with 10 bases between. This sample was taken from a study of blood T cell repertoires in COVID-19. Study as a whole: The United States, Italy and Spain supplied acute and convalescent COVID-19 samples. T cells, B-cell-depleted T cells, or PBMCs provided the cDNA or gDNA that served as material.

Sequenced: peripheral blood. The TCR sequence derives from a person aged 70 to 80 with COVID-19, enrolled during active disease. The rearrangement uses TRBV13 and TRBJ2-7, with D possibly TRBD1 on 5 matching bases. The CDR3 spells CASSLGGRTEQYF. The CDR3 DNA follows: TGTGCCAGCAGCTTAGGCGGTCGGACAGAGCAGTACTTC. Together with reference TRBV13 and TRBJ2-7, the CDR3 gives the full variable domain: AAGVIQSPRHLIKEKRETATLKCYPIPRHDTVYWYQQGPGQDPQFLISFYEKMQSDKGSIPDRFSAQQFSDYHSELNMSSLELGDSALYFCASSLGGRTEQYFGPGTRLTVT.